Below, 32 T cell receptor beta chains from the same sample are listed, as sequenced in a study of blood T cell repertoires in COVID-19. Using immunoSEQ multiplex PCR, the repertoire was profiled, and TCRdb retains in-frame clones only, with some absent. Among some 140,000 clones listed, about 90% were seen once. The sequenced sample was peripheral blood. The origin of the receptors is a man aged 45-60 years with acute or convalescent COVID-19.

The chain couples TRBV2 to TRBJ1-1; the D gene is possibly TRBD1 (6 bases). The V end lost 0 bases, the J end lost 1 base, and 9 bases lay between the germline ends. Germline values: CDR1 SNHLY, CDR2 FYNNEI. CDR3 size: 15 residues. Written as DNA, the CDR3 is TGTGCCAGCAGTGAAGCTGGGACAACGAACACTGAAGCTTTCTTT. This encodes CASSEAGTTNTEAFF.

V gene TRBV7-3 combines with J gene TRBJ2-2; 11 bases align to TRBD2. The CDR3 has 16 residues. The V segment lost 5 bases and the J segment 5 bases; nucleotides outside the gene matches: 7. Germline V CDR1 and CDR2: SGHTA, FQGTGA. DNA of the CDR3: TGTGCCAGCAGCCTACAGCGACTAGCGGGAACCGGGGAGCTGTTTTTT. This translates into CASSLQRLAGTGELFF. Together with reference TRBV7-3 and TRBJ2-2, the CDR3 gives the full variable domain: GAGVSQTPSNKVTEKGKYVELRCDPISGHTALYWYRQSLGQGPEFLIYFQGTGAADDSGLPNDRFFAVRPEGSVSTLKIQRTERGDSAVYLCASSLQRLAGTGELFFGEGSRLTVL.

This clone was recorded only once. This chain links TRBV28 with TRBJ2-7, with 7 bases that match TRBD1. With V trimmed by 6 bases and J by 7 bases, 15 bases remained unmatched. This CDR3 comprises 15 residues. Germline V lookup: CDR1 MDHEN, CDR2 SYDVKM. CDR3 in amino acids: CASRATGAPAREQYF. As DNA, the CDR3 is TGTGCCAGCAGGGCTACAGGGGCGCCTGCTAGAGAGCAGTACTTC.

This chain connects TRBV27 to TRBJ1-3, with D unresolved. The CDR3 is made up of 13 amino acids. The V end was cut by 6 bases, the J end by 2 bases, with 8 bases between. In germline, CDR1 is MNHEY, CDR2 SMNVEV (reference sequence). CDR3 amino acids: CASSPLPGNTIYF. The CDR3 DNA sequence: TGTGCCAGCAGCCCCCTTCCTGGAAACACCATATATTTT.

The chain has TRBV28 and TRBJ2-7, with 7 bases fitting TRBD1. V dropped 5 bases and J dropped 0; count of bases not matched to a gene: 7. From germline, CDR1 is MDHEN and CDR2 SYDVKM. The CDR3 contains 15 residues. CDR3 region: CASSHPGQSSYEQYV. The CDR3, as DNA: TGTGCCAGCAGTCACCCGGGACAGAGCTCCTACGAGCAGTACGTC.

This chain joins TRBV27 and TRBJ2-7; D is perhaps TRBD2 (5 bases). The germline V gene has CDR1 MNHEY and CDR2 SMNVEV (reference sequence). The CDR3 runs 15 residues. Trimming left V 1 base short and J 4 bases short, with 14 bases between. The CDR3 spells CASSLFYGKGYEQYF. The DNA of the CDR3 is TGTGCCAGCAGTTTATTTTACGGGAAGGGATACGAGCAGTACTTC.

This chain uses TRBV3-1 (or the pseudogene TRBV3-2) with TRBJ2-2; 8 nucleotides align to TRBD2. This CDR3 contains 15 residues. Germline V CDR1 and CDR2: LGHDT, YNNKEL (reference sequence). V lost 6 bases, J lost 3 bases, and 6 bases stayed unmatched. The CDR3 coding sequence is TGTGCCAGCAGACCCGGGGGGGCCGACACCGGGGAGCTGTTTTTT. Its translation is CASRPGGADTGELFF.

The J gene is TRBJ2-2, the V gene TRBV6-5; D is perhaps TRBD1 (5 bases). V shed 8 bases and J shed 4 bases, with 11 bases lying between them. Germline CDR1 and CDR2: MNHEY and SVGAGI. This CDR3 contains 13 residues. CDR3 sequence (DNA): TGTGCCAGCCTTACTCAGGGCACCGGGGAGCTGTTTTTT. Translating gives CASLTQGTGELFF.

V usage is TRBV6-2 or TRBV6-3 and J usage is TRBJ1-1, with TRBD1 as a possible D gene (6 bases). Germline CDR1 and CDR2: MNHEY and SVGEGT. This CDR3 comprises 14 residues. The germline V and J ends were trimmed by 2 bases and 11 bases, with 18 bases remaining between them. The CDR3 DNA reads TGTGCCAGCAGTTACGGTCAGGGGCCCAGGACCGCTTTCTTT. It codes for CASSYGQGPRTAFF.

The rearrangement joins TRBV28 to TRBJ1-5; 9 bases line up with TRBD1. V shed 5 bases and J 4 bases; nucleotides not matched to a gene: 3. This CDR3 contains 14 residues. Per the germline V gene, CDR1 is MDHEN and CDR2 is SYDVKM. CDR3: CASSGQGKNQPQHF. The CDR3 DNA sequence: TGTGCCAGCAGTGGACAGGGGAAAAATCAGCCCCAGCATTTT.

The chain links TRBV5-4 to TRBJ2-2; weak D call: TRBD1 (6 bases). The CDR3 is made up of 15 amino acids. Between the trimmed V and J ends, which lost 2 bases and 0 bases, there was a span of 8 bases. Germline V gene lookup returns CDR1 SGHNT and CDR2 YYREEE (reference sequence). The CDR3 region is CASSFGQTNTGELFF. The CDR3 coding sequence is TGTGCCAGCAGCTTCGGACAGACGAACACCGGGGAGCTGTTTTTT. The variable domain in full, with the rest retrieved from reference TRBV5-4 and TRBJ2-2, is ETGVTQSPTHLIKTRGQQVTLRCSSQSGHNTVSWYQQALGQGPQFIFQYYREEENGRGNFPPRFSGLQFPNYSSELNVNALELDDSALYLCASSFGQTNTGELFFGEGSRLTVL.

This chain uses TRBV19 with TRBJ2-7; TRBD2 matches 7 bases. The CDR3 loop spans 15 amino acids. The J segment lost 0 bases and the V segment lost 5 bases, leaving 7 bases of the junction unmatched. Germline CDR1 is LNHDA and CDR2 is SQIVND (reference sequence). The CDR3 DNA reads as TGTGCCAGTAGTGCGGAACTAGCGAGCTCCTACGAGCAGTACTTC. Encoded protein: CASSAELASSYEQYF.

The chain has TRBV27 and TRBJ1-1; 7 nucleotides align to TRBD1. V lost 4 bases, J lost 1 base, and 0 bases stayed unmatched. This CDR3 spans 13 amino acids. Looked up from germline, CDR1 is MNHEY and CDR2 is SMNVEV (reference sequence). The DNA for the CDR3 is TGTGCCAGCAGTTGGACAGGGAACACTGAAGCTTTCTTT. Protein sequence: CASSWTGNTEAFF.

The CDR3 region is CASSLTGGSGYGYTF. The DNA for the CDR3 is TGTGCCAGCAGTTTAACAGGGGGCAGCGGCTATGGCTACACCTTC. The chain couples TRBV28 to TRBJ1-2, with TRBD1 matching over 9 bases. Looked up from germline, CDR1 is MDHEN and CDR2 is SYDVKM. The ends lost 2 bases at V and 4 bases at J; junction bases unmatched: 5. The CDR3 extends over 15 amino acids.

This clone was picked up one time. CDR3 loop: CASSPRKIAGDFGELFF. In nucleotides, the CDR3 is TGTGCCAGCAGCCCTCGCAAAATAGCGGGAGATTTCGGGGAGCTGTTTTTT. The chain carries TRBV28 and TRBJ2-2, with TRBD2 matching 9 bases. The germline V gene has CDR1 MDHEN and CDR2 SYDVKM. This CDR3 comprises 17 residues. Trimming cost V 6 bases and J 7 bases; bases outside gene matches: 15.

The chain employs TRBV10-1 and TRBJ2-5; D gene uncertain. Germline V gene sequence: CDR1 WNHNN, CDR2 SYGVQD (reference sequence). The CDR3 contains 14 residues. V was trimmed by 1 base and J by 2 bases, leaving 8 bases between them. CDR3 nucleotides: TGCGCCAGCAGTGAGTACGGAGCTCAAGAGACCCAGTACTTC. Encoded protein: CASSEYGAQETQYF.

The CDR3 DNA sequence: TGTGCCAGCAGTTACTCGGCGGGGGGAAACACCGGGGAGCTGTTTTTT. It yields the protein CASSYSAGGNTGELFF. The rearrangement links TRBV6-5 to TRBJ2-2; 8 bases align to TRBD2. The CDR3 totals 16 residues. Per germline, CDR1 MNHEY and CDR2 SVGAGI. J lost 2 bases, V lost 0 bases, and 2 bases had no gene match.

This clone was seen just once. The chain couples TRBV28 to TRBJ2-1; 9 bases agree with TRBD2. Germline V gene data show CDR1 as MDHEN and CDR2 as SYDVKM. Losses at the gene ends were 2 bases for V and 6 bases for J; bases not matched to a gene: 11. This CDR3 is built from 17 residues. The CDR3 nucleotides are TGTGCCAGCAGTTTACCCCAGGGAGCGGGAGGTAGCAATGAGCAGTTCTTC. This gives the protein CASSLPQGAGGSNEQFF.

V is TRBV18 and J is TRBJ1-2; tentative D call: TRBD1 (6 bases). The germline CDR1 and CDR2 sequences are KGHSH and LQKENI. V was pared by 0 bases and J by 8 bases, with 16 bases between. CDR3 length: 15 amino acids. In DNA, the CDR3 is TGTGCCAGCTCACCACCGGGGGCAGGGAGCGAAGGCTACACCTTC. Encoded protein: CASSPPGAGSEGYTF. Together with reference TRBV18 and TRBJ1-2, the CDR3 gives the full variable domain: NAGVMQNPRHLVRRRGQEARLRCSPMKGHSHVYWYRQLPEEGLKFMVYLQKENIIDESGMPKERFSAEFPKEGPSILRIQQVVRGDSAAYFCASSPPGAGSEGYTFGSGTRLTVV.

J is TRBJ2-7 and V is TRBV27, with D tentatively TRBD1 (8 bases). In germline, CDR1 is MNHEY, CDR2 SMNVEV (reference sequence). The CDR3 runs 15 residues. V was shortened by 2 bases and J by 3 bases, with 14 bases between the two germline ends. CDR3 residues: CASSLRTGRVYEQYF. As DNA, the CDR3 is TGTGCCAGCAGTTTACGGACAGGGAGGGTCTACGAGCAGTACTTC.

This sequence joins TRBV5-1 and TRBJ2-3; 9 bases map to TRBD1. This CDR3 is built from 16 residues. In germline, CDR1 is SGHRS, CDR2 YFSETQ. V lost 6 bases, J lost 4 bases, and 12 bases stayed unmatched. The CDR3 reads CASTPNRGRGSDTQYF. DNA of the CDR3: TGCGCCAGCACCCCCAACAGGGGGCGCGGGTCAGATACGCAGTATTTT.

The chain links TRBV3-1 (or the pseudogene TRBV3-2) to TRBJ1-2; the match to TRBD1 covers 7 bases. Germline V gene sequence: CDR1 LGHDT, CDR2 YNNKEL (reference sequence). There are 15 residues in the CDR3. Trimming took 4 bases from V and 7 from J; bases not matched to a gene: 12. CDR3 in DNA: TGTGCCAGCAGCCTGAGGACACAACCAGGGGGTGGCTACACCTTC. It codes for CASSLRTQPGGGYTF.

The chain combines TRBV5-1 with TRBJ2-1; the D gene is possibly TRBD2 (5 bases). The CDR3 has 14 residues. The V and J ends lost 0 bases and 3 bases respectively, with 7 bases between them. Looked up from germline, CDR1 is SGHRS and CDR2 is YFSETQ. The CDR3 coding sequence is TGCGCCAGCAGCTTGGCTAGCTACTACAATGAGCAGTTCTTC. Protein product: CASSLASYYNEQFF.

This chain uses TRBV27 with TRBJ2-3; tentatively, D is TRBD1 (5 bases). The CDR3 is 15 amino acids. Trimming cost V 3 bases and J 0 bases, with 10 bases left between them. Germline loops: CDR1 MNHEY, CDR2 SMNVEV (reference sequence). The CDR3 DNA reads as TGTGCCAGCAGTTTCTGGGGCTCTAGCACAGATACGCAGTATTTT. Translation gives CASSFWGSSTDTQYF.

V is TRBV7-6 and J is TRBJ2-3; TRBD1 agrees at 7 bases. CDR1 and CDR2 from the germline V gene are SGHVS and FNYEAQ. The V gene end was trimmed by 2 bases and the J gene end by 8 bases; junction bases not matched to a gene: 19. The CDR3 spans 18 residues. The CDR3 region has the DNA TGTGCCAGCAGCTTATTGTCCTCTACAGGGGCAGGGGCCGGTACGCAGTATTTT. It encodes CASSLLSSTGAGAGTQYF.

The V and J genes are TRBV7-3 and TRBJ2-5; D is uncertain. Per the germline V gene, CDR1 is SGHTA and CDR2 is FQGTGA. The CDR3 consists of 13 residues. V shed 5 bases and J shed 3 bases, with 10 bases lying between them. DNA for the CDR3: TGTGCCAGCAGCCGATACCGGGAAGAGACCCAGTACTTC. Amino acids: CASSRYREETQYF.

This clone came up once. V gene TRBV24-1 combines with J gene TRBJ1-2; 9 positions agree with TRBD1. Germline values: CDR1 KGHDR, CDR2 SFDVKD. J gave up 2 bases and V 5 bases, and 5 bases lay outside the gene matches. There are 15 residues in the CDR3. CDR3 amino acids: CATSGMTGGNYGYTF. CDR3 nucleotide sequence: TGTGCCACCAGTGGGATGACAGGGGGGAACTATGGCTACACCTTC.

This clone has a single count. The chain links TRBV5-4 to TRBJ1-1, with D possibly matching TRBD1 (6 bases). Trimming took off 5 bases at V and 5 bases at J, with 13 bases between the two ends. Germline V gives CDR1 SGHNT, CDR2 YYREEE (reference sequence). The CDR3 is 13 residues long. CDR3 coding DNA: TGTGCCAGCAGACAGACAGGCAAAACTGAAGCTTTCTTT. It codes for CASRQTGKTEAFF.

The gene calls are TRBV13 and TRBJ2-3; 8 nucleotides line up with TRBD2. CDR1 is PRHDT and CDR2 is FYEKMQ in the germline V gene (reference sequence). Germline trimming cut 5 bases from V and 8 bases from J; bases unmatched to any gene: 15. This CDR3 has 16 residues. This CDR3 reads CASSPGGTRGSGTQYF. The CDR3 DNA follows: TGTGCCAGCAGCCCCGGGGGGACTAGGGGTTCGGGTACGCAGTATTTT.

The CDR3 spells CASSPQGGLNTEAFF. In DNA, the CDR3 is TGTGCCAGCAGCCCCCAGGGGGGCTTGAACACTGAAGCTTTCTTT. The chain joins TRBV11-3 to TRBJ1-1, with 7 bases that match TRBD1. The CDR3 length is 15 residues. CDR1 is SGHNT and CDR2 is YENEEA in the germline V gene. V was clipped by 5 bases and J by 0 bases; unmatched bases: 6. The full variable domain, in which reference TRBV11-3 and TRBJ1-1 provide the parts outside the CDR3, is EAGVVQSPRYKIIEKKQPVAFWCNPISGHNTLYWYLQNLGQGPELLIRYENEEAVDDSQLPKDRFSAERLKGVDSTLKIQPAELGDSAVYLCASSPQGGLNTEAFFGQGTRLTVV.

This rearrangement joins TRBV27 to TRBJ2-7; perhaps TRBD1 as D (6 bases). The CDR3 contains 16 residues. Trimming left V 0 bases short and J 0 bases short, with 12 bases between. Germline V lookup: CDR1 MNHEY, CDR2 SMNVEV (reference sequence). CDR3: CASSLSRTAYSYEQYV. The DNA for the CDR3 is TGTGCCAGCAGTTTATCCCGGACAGCTTACTCCTACGAGCAGTACGTC.

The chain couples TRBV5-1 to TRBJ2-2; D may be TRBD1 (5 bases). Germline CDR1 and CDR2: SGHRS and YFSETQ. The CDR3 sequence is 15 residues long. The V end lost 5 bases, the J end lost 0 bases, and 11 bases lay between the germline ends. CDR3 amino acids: CASRQVPSNTGELFF. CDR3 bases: TGCGCCAGCAGACAGGTCCCCTCGAACACCGGGGAGCTGTTTTTT.